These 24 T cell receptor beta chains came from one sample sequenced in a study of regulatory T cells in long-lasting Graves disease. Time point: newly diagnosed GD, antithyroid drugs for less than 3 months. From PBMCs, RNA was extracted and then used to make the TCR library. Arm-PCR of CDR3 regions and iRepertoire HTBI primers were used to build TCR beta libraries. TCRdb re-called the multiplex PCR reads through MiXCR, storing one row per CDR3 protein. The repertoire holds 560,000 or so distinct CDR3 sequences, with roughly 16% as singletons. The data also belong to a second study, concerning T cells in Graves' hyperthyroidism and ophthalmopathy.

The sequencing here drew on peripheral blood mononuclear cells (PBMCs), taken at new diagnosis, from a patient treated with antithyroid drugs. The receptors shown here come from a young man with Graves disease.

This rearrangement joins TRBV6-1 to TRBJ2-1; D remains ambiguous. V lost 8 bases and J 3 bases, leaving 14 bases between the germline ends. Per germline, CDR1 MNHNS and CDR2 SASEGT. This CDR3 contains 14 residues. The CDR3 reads CASAIVGLYNEQFF. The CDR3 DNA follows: TGTGCCAGCGCTATAGTAGGCCTCTACAATGAGCAGTTCTTC.

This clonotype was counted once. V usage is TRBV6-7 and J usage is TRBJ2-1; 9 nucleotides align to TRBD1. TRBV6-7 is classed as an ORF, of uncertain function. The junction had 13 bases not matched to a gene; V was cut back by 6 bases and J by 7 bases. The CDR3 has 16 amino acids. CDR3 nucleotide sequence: TGTGCCAGCAGACACAGGGGGCCCAGAGGCTGGAATGAGCAGTTCTTC. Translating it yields CASRHRGPRGWNEQFF.

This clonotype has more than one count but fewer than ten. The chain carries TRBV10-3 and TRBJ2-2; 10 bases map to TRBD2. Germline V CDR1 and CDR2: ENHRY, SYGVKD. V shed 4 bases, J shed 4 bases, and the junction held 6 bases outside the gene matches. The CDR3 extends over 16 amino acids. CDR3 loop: CAISGQREGPTGELFF. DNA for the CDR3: TGTGCCATCAGTGGGCAGCGGGAGGGCCCCACCGGGGAGCTGTTTTTT.

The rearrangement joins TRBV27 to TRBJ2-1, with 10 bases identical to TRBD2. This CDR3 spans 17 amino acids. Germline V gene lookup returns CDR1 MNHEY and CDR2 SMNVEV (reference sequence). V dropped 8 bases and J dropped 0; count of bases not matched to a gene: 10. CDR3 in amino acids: CASGLSGLAASYNEQFF. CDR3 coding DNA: TGTGCCAGCGGCCTCTCCGGACTAGCGGCCTCCTACAATGAGCAGTTCTTC.

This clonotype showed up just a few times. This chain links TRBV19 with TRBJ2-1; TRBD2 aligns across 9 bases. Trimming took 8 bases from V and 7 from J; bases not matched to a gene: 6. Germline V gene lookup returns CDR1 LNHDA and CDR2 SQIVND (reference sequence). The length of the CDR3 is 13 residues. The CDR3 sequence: CASSAGGLNEQFF. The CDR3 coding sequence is TGTGCCAGTTCAGCGGGAGGTTTGAATGAGCAGTTCTTC.

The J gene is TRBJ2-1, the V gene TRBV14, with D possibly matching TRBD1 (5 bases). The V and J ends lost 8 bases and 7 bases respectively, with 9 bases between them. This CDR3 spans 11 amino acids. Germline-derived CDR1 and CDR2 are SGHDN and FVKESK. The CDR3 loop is CASAGLNEQFF. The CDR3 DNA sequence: TGTGCCAGCGCAGGGTTGAATGAGCAGTTCTTC.

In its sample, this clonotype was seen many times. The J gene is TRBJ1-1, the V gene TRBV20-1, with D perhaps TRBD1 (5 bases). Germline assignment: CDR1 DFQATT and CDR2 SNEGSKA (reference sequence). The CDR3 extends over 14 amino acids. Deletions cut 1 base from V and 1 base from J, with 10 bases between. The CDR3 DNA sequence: TGCAGTGCTAGAGCCCAGGGCCCGAACACTGAAGCTTTCTTT. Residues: CSARAQGPNTEAFF.

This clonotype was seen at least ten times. Here the CDR3 DNA reads TGTGCCAGCAGCTACGGACAGGGGGGGTACAATGAGCAGTTCTTC. This translates into CASSYGQGGYNEQFF. V and J are TRBV11-2 and TRBJ2-1; 10 bases agree with TRBD1. CDR1 is SGHAT and CDR2 is FQNNGV in the germline V gene. J lost 4 bases, V lost 4 bases, and 4 bases had no gene match. The CDR3 is 15 residues long.

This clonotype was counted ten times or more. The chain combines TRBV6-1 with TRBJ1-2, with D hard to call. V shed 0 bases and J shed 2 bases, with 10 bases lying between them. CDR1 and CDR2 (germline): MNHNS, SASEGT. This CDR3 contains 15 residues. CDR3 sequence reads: CASSEASTGNYGYTF. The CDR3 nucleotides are TGTGCCAGCAGTGAAGCATCGACCGGGAACTATGGCTACACCTTC.

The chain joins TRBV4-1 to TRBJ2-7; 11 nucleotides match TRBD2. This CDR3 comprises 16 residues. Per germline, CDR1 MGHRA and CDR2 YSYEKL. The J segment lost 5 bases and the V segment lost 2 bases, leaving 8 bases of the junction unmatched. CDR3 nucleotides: TGCGCCAGCAGCCAAACACTAGCGGGAGCTCTCCACGAGCAGTACTTC. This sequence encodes CASSQTLAGALHEQYF.

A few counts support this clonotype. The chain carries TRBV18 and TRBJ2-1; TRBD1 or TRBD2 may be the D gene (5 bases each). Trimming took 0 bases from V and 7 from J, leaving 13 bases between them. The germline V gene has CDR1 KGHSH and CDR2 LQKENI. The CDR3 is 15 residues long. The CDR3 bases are TGTGCCAGCTCACCACCGGGACCCCCGGGGAATGAGCAGTTCTTC. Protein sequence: CASSPPGPPGNEQFF.

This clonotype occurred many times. The CDR3 sequence: CASEGTDYYEQYF. The CDR3 DNA sequence: TGTGCCAGCGAAGGGACAGATTATTACGAGCAGTACTTC. V gene TRBV6-1 combines with J gene TRBJ2-7; the match to TRBD1 covers 7 bases. CDR1 and CDR2 (germline): MNHNS, SASEGT. There are 13 residues in the CDR3. Unmatched junction bases numbered 8, after V lost 8 bases and J lost 4 bases.

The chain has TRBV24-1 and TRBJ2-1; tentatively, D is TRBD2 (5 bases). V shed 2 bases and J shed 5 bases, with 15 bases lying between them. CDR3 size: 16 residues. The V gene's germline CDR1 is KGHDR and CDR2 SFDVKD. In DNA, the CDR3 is TGTGCCACCAGTGATTGGACGCCCGAGGGTCACAATGAGCAGTTCTTC. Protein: CATSDWTPEGHNEQFF.

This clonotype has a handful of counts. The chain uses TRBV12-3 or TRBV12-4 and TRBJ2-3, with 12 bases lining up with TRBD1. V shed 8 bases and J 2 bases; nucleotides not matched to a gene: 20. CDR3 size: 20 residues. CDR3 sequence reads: CASLLLGTGGDVPITDTQYF. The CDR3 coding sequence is TGTGCCAGCCTTCTTTTGGGGACAGGGGGCGACGTACCAATCACAGATACGCAGTATTTT.

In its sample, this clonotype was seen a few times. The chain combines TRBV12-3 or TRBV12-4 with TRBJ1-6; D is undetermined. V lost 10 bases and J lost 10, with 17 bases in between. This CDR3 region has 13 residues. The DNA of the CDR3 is TGTGCCACGATCGAGGGCCTGGGATCACCCCTCCACTTT. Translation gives CATIEGLGSPLHF.

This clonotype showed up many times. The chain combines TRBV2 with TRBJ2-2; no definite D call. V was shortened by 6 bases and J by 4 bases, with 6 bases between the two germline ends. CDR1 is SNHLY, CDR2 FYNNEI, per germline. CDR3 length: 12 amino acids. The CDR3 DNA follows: TGTGCCAGCAGGGACGGCACCGGGGAGCTGTTTTTT. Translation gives CASRDGTGELFF.

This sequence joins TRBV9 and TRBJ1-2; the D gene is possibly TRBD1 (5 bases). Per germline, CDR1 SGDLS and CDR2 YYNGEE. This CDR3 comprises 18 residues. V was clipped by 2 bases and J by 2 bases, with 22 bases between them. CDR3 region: CASSVIGGPNTGNYGYTF. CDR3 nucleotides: TGTGCCAGCAGCGTTATTGGGGGACCTAATACGGGGAACTATGGCTACACCTTC.

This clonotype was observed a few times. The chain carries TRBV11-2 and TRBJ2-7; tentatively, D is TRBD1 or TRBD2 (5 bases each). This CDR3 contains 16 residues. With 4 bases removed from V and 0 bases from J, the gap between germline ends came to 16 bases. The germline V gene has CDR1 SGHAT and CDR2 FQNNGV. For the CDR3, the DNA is TGTGCCAGCAGCTCAATCGGGACGAGAAGCTCCTACGAGCAGTACTTC. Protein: CASSSIGTRSSYEQYF.

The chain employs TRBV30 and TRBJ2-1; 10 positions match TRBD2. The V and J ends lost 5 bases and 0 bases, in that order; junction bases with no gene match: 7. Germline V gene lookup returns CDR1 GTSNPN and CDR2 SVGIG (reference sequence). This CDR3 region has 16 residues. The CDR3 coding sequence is TGTGCCTGGGCCGGGGGACTAGCGAGCTCCTACAATGAGCAGTTCTTC. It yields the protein CAWAGGLASSYNEQFF.

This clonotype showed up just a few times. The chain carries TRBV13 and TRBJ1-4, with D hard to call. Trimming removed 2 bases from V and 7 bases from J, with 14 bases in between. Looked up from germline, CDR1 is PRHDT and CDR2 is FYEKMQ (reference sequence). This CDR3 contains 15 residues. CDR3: CASSLWSGRVEKLFF. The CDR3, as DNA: TGTGCCAGCAGCTTATGGTCCGGGAGGGTTGAAAAACTGTTTTTT.

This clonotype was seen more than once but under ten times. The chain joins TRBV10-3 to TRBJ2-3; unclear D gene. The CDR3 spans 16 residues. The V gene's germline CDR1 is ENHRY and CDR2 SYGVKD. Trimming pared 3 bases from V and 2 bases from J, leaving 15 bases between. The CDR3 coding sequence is TGTGCCATCAGTGAATTCCTAACACAGTCCACAGATACGCAGTATTTT. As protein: CAISEFLTQSTDTQYF.

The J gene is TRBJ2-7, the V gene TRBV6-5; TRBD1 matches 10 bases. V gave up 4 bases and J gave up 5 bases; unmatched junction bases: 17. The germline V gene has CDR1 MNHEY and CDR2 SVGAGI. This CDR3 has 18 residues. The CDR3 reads CASSFPNIGQGEMNEQYF. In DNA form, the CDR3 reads TGTGCCAGCAGTTTCCCTAATATCGGACAGGGGGAGATGAACGAGCAGTACTTC.

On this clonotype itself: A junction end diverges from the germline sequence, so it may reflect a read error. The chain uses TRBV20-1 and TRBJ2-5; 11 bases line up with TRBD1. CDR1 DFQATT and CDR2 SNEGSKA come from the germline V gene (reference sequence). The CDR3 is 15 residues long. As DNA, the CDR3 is TGCAGTGCTAGAGATGGGACAGGGGGGGGAGAGGCCCAGTACTTC. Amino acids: CSARDGTGGGEAQYF.

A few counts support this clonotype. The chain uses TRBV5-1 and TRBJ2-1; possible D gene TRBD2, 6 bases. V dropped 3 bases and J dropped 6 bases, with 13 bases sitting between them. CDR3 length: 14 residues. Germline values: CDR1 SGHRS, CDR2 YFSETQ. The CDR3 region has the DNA TGCGCCAGCAGCTCCTTACTAGCCTCCAATGAGCAGTTCTTC. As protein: CASSSLLASNEQFF.